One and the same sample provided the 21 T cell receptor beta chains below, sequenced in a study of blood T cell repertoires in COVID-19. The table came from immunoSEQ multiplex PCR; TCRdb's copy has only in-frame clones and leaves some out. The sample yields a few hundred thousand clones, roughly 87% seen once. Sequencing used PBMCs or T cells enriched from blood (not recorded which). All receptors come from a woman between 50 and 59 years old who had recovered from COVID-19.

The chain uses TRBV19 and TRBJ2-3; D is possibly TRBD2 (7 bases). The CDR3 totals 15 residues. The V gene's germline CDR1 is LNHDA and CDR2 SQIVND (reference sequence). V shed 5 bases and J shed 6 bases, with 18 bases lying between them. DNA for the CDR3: TGTGCCAGTAGTCATACAGGGCGCGGGGGTGATACGCAGTATTTT. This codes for CASSHTGRGGDTQYF.

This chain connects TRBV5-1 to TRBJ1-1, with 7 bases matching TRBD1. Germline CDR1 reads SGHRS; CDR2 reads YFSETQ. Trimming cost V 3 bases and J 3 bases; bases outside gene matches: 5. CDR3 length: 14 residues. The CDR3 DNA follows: TGCGCCAGCAGCTGGGACAGTAGGTACACTGAAGCTTTCTTT. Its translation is CASSWDSRYTEAFF.

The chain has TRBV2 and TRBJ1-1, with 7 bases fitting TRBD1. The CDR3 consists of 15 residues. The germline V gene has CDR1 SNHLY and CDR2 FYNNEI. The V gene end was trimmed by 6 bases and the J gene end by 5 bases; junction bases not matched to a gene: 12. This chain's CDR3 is CASRLGVGGVTEAFF. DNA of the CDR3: TGTGCCAGCAGACTGGGGGTAGGGGGCGTTACTGAAGCTTTCTTT.

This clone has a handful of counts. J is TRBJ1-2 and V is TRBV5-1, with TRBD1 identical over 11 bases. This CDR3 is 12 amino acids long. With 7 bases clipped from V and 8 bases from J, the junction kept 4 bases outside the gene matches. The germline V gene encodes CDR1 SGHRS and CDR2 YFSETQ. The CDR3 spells CASEGQGVGYTF. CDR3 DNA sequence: TGCGCCAGCGAGGGACAGGGGGTAGGCTACACCTTC.

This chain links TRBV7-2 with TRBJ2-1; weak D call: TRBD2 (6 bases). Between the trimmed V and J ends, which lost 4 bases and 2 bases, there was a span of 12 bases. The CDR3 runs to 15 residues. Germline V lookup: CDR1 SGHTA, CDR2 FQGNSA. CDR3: CASSSRGGAYNEQFF. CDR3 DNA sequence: TGTGCCAGCAGCTCCCGGGGAGGCGCCTACAATGAGCAGTTCTTC.

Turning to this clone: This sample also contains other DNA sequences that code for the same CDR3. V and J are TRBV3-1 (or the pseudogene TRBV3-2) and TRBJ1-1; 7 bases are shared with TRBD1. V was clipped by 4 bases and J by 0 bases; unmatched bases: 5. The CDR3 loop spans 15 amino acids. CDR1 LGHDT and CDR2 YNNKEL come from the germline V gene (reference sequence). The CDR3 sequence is CASSLRTGLNTEAFF. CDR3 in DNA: TGTGCCAGCAGCCTCCGGACAGGTTTGAACACTGAAGCTTTCTTT.

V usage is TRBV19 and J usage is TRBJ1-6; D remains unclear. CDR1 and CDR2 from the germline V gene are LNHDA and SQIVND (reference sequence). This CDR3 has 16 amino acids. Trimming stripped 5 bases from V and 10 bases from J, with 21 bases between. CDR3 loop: CASSSNTRGFRSPLHF. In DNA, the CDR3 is TGTGCCAGTAGTTCAAATACACGGGGATTTCGGTCACCCCTCCACTTT.

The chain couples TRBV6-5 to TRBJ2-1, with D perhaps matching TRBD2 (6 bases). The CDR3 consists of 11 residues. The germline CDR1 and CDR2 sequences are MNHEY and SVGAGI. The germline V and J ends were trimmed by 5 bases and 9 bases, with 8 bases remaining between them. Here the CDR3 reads CASSRGTEQFF. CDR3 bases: TGTGCCAGCAGTCGGGGGACTGAGCAGTTCTTC.

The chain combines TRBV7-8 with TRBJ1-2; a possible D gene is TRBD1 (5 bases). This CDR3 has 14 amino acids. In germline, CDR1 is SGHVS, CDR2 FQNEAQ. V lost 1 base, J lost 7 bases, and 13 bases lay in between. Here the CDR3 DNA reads TGTGCCAGCAGCTTAGGATCGCAGGGAGGTGGCTACACCTTC. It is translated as CASSLGSQGGGYTF.

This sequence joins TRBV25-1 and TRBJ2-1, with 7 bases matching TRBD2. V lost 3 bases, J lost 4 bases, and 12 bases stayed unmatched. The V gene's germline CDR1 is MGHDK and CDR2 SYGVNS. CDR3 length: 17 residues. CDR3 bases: TGTGCCAGCAGTGAGGTCGGAGGGCGGGAGCATTACAATGAGCAGTTCTTC. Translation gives CASSEVGGREHYNEQFF.

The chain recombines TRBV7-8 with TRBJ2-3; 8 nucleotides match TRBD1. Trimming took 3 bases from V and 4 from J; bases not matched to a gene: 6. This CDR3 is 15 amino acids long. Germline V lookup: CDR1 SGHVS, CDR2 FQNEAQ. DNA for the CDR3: TGTGCCAGCAGCTTCGCGGGACAGGCGGCAGATACGCAGTATTTT. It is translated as CASSFAGQAADTQYF.

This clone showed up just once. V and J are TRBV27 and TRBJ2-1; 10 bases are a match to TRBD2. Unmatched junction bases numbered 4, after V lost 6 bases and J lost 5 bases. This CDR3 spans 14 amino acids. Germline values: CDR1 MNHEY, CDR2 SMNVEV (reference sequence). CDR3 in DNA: TGTGCCAGCAGCTTAGCGGGGGGCCACAATGAGCAGTTCTTC. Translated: CASSLAGGHNEQFF.

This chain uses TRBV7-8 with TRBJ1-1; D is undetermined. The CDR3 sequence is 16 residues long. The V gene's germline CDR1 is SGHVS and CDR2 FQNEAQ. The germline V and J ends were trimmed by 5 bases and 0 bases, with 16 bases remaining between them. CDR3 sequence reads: CASSIPRGVMNTEAFF. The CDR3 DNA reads TGTGCCAGCAGCATCCCCCGGGGAGTGATGAACACTGAAGCTTTCTTT.

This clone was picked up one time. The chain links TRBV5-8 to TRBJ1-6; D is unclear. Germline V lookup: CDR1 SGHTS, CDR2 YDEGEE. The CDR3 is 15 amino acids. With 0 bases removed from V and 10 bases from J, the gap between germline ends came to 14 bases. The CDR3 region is CASSLDFRVNSPLHF. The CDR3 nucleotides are TGTGCCAGCAGCTTGGATTTCCGGGTAAACTCACCCCTCCACTTT.

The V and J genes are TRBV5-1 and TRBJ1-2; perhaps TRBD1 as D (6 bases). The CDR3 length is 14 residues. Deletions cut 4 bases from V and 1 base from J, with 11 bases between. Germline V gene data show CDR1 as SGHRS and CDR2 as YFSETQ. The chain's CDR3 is CASSAGQSNYGYTF. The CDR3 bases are TGCGCCAGCAGCGCTGGACAGAGTAACTATGGCTACACCTTC.

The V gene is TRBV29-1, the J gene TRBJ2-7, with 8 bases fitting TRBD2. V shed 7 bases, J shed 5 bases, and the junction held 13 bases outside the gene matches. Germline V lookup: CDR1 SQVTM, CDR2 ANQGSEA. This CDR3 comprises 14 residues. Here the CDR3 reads CSALLGLAGHEQYF. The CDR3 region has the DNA TGCAGCGCCCTGCTGGGGCTAGCGGGCCACGAGCAGTACTTC.

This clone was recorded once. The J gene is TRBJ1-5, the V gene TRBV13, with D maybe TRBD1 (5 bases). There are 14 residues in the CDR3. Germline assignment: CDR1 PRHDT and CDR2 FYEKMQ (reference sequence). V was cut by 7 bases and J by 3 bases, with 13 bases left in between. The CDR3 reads CASKVDSLNQPQHF. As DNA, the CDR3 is TGTGCCAGCAAAGTCGACAGCCTCAATCAGCCCCAGCATTTT.

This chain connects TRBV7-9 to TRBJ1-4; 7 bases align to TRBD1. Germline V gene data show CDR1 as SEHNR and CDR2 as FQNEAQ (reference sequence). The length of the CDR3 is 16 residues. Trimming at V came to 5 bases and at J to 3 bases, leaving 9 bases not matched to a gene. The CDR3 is CASSHATGDANEKLFF. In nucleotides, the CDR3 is TGTGCCAGCAGCCACGCAACAGGGGATGCTAATGAAAAACTGTTTTTT.

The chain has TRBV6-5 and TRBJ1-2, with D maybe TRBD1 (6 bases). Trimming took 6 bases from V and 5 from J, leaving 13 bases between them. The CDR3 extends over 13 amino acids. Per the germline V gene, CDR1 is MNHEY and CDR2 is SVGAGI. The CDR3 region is CASSLGTRYGYTF. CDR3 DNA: TGTGCCAGCAGCCTTGGGACACGGTATGGCTACACCTTC.

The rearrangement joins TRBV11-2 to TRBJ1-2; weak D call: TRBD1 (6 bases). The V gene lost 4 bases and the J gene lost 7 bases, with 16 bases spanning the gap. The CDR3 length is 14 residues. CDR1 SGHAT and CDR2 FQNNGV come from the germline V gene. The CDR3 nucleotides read TGTGCCAGCAGCTCATCGAACAGGGTAACTGGCTACACCTTC. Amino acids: CASSSSNRVTGYTF. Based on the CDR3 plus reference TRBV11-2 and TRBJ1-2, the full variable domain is EAGVAQSPRYKIIEKRQSVAFWCNPISGHATLYWYQQILGQGPKLLIQFQNNGVVDDSQLPKDRFSAERLKGVDSTLKIQPAKLEDSAVYLCASSSSNRVTGYTFGSGTRLTVV.

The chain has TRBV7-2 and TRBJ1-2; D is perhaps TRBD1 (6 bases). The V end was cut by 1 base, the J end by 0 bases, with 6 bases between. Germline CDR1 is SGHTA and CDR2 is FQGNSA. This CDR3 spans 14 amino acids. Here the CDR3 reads CASSLGGPNYGYTF. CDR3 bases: TGTGCCAGCAGCTTAGGGGGGCCTAACTATGGCTACACCTTC. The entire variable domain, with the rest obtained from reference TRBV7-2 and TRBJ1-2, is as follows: GAGVSQSPSNKVTEKGKDVELRCDPISGHTALYWYRQSLGQGLEFLIYFQGNSAPDKSGLPSDRFSAERTGGSVSTLTIQRTQQEDSAVYLCASSLGGPNYGYTFGSGTRLTVV.